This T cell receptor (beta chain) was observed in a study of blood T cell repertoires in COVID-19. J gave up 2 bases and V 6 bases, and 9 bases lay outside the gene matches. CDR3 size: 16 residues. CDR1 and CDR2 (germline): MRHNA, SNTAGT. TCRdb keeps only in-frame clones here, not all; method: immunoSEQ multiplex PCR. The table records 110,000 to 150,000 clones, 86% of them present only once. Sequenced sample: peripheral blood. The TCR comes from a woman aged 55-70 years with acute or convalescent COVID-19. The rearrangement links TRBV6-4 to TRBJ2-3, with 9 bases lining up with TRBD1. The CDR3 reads CASSVTTGGDTDTQYF. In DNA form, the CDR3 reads TGTGCCAGCAGCGTCACGACAGGGGGGGACACAGATACGCAGTATTTT.